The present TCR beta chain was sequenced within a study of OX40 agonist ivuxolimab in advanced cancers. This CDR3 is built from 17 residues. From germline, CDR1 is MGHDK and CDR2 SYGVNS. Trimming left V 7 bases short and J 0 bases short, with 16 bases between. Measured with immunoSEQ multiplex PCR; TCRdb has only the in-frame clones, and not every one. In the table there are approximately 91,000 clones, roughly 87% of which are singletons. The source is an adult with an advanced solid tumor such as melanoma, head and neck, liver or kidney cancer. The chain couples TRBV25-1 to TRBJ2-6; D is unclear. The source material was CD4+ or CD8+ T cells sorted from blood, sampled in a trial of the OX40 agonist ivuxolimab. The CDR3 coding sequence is TGTGCCAGCATGCCTGAACCGGCTCACTCTGGGGCCAACGTCCTGACTTTC. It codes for CASMPEPAHSGANVLTF.